This T cell receptor beta chain was profiled in a study of blood T cells in healthy people across ages. General study findings and limits: Naive and antigen-experienced cells could not be conclusively compared, given unsorted PBMCs. Unknown donor CMV status possibly confounded expanded clonotype changes.

This CDR3 is 20 amino acids long. Germline CDR1 is LGHNT and CDR2 is FRNRAP. Deletions cut 0 bases from V and 0 bases from J, with 23 bases between. To note about this clonotype: What it binds is unknown.

Primers used in a second PCR of about 6 to 11 cycles were a sample-barcoded 5' primer and a J-beta primer mix. TCRdb fed the 5' RACE reads into MiXCR, producing one record per CDR3 protein. The sample holds about 830,000 distinct CDR3 sequences, about 62% seen once. The sequence derives from a man aged 30 to 39 in good health. Sequencing input: blood. This chain connects TRBV12-5 to TRBJ2-5; tentative D call: TRBD1 (6 bases). CDR3 amino acids: CASGLVYPFTSGANQETQYF. In DNA, the CDR3 is TGTGCTAGTGGTTTGGTATACCCATTTACTTCAGGGGCGAACCAAGAGACCCAGTACTTC.